These 27 T cell receptor beta chains originate from one sample sequenced in a study of blood T cells in healthy people across ages (dated by TCRdb to 2014 to 2015). Library preparation used 5' RACE. The sample was run on an Illumina HiSeq 2500. A second roughly 6 to 12 cycle PCR used a sample-barcoded 5' primer and a J-beta primer mix. TCRdb reprocessed the public reads (quality trimming at Q25 with fastp, clone calling with MiXCR) and kept in-frame beta chains. For every CDR3 protein sequence, its rows merge into one entry that carries the most common genes and DNA. The table for this sample lists under 800,000 distinct CDR3 sequences; roughly 21% of them were counted only once. Roughly 3.6% of the sample lies in the top ten. Sample: blood. These receptors all come from a man aged 65-85 years in good health.

Notes on this clonotype: A much larger clone lies one base from this, so it may be a read error. V and J are TRBV5-1 and TRBJ2-5; 11 bases map to TRBD1. Matching the DNA end better, TRBJ2-1 makes the J call doubtful. This CDR3 contains 15 residues. The germline gives CDR1 SGHRS, CDR2 YFSETQ. This CDR3 reads CTSSSDRGPYNEQFF. CDR3 DNA sequence: TGCACCAGCAGCTCGGACAGGGGGCCCTACAATGAGCAGTTCTTC.

The table lists this clonotype with a few counts. The chain recombines TRBV6-6 with TRBJ2-1, with D uncertain. This CDR3 contains 16 residues. CDR1 is MNHNY, CDR2 SVGAGI, per germline (reference sequence). The germline V and J ends were trimmed by 5 bases and 5 bases, with 19 bases remaining between them. This CDR3 is CASSKDPPLGNNEQFF. As DNA, the CDR3 is TGTGCCAGCAGTAAGGACCCCCCCTTGGGAAACAATGAGCAGTTCTTC.

The chain recombines TRBV29-1 with TRBJ2-7, with TRBD2 identical over 7 bases. Per the germline V gene, CDR1 is SQVTM and CDR2 is ANQGSEA. Trimming took 6 bases from V and 6 from J; bases not matched to a gene: 11. The CDR3 is 13 amino acids. The CDR3, as DNA: TGCAGCGTAATGCCCAGCGGGGTTGGCGAGCAGTACTTC. It specifies CSVMPSGVGEQYF.

V is TRBV6-1 and J is TRBJ2-4; TRBD2 matches at 11 bases. V gave up 3 bases and J gave up 7 bases; unmatched junction bases: 8. Germline V gene lookup returns CDR1 MNHNS and CDR2 SASEGT. The CDR3 is made up of 16 amino acids. CDR3 region: CASSEVTSGGKNIQYF. The CDR3 DNA reads as TGTGCCAGCAGTGAGGTTACTAGCGGGGGCAAGAACATTCAGTACTTC.

This clonotype was observed a few times. CDR3 protein: CASSPVGSTCEQYF. The CDR3 DNA follows: TGTGCCAGCTCACCAGTGGGATCTACGTGCGAGCAGTACTTC. This chain connects TRBV18 to TRBJ2-5; no clear D. The assigned J gene may be wrong: the sequence end matches TRBJ2-7 better. Germline V gives CDR1 KGHSH, CDR2 LQKENI. The CDR3 has 14 amino acids.

The chain links TRBV20-1 to TRBJ2-5, with TRBD2 matching 9 bases. J was trimmed by 1 base and V by 0 bases; bases with no gene match: 6. The germline CDR1 and CDR2 sequences are DFQATT and SNEGSKA (reference sequence). This CDR3 is 16 amino acids long. CDR3 bases: TGCAGTGCTAGAGACTCTGGACTAGCGCTCCAAGAGACCCAGTACTTC. It translates to CSARDSGLALQETQYF.

This clonotype was found once. A much larger clone differs from this one at a single base, so this may be a read error. The chain is built from TRBV6-5 and TRBJ2-5; 9 bases line up with TRBD1. The J call could be wrong; TRBJ2-7 is a better fit for the DNA end. The CDR3 has 15 amino acids. Per germline, CDR1 MNHEY and CDR2 SVGAGI. CDR3 bases: TGTGCCAGCAGTTACTCGACAGGGGGGTGCTACGAGCAGTACTTC. As protein: CASSYSTGGCYEQYF.

This clonotype was seen only a few times. The rearrangement joins TRBV6-1 to TRBJ2-4, with 7 nucleotides matching TRBD1. Trimming cost V 7 bases and J 5 bases; bases outside gene matches: 5. Germline loops: CDR1 MNHNS, CDR2 SASEGT. The CDR3 is 13 amino acids. CDR3 protein: CASIDRDQNIQYF. CDR3 DNA: TGTGCCAGCATTGACAGGGATCAAAACATTCAGTACTTC.

To note about this clonotype: Being one base from a much bigger clone, this may be a read error. V and J are TRBV6-2 or TRBV6-3 and TRBJ2-7; TRBD1 is a possible D gene (6 bases). Trimming removed 10 bases at V and 4 bases at J, with 20 bases between. The CDR3 consists of 14 residues. In germline, CDR1 is MNHEY, CDR2 SVGEGT. The CDR3 DNA reads TGTGCCAACAGGGATGGCAGAGCTGGATACGAGCAGTACTTC. Amino acid sequence: CANRDGRAGYEQYF.

The chain links TRBV7-9 to TRBJ1-4, with no clear D. Trimming took off 0 bases at V and 7 bases at J, with 6 bases between the two ends. Germline V CDR1 and CDR2: SEHNR, FQNEAQ (reference sequence). The CDR3 loop spans 13 amino acids. For the CDR3, the DNA is TGTGCCAGCAGCTTAGCCCATCTTGAAAAACTGTTTTTT. Protein: CASSLAHLEKLFF.

The chain employs TRBV9 and TRBJ2-5; TRBD2 matches 8 bases. The DNA end lines up better with TRBJ2-1; the J call may be wrong. CDR3 length equals 15 residues. Germline V gene sequence: CDR1 SGDLS, CDR2 YYNGEE. The CDR3 here is CASSAGTSSYNEQFF. The CDR3 coding sequence is TGTGCCAGCAGCGCGGGGACTAGTTCTTACAATGAGCAGTTCTTC.

This clonotype has only a few counts. The genes are TRBV7-2 and TRBJ2-4; 10 bases agree with TRBD2. This CDR3 is built from 14 residues. Germline loops: CDR1 SGHTA, CDR2 FQGNSA. Trimming at V came to 5 bases and at J to 10 bases, leaving 8 bases not matched to a gene. The CDR3 region has the DNA TGTGCCAGCAGCCCAGGACTAGCGGAGGCAATTCAGTACTTC. Residues: CASSPGLAEAIQYF.

The chain combines TRBV7-6 with TRBJ2-3; 7 nucleotides line up with TRBD2. Germline CDR1 is SGHVS and CDR2 is FNYEAQ. CDR3 length equals 13 residues. After removal of 8 bases from V and 0 bases from J, the junction contained 2 bases not matched to a gene. CDR3 in DNA: TGTGCCAGCGGGAGGGGTAGCACAGATACGCAGTATTTT. This gives the protein CASGRGSTDTQYF.

The chain recombines TRBV20-1 with TRBJ2-5; the D gene is possibly TRBD1 (7 bases). The DNA end favors TRBJ2-1, so the J call may be wrong. Germline V lookup: CDR1 DFQATT, CDR2 SNEGSKA (reference sequence). The CDR3 loop spans 14 amino acids. CDR3 DNA: TGCAGTGCTAGAGAGCCACAGGGGAGGAATGAGCAGTTCTTC. It yields the protein CSAREPQGRNEQFF.

The V call is TRBV20-1, the J call TRBJ2-1; 7 positions match TRBD2. Per germline, CDR1 DFQATT and CDR2 SNEGSKA (reference sequence). The J segment lost 4 bases and the V segment lost 7 bases, leaving 7 bases of the junction unmatched. This CDR3 comprises 13 residues. CDR3 sequence: CSGPGLLYNEQFF. The CDR3 DNA reads as TGCAGTGGTCCGGGACTACTATACAATGAGCAGTTCTTC.

This clonotype was counted between two and nine times. This chain connects TRBV10-3 to TRBJ2-7, with D tentatively TRBD1 or TRBD2 (5 bases each). Germline V gene lookup returns CDR1 ENHRY and CDR2 SYGVKD. The CDR3 runs 12 residues. Trimming shortened V by 4 bases and J by 6 bases, and 10 bases separated the two germline ends. The CDR3 DNA is TGTGCCATCAGTGGGGGCGGGCTCGAGCAGTACTTC. This encodes CAISGGGLEQYF.

The chain carries TRBV20-1 and TRBJ2-3, with D possibly being TRBD1 (7 bases). Per the germline V gene, CDR1 is DFQATT and CDR2 is SNEGSKA (reference sequence). The CDR3 runs 12 residues. CDR3 sequence reads: CSSGGSTDTQYF. DNA of the CDR3: TGCAGCTCAGGGGGGAGCACAGATACGCAGTATTTT.

This clonotype occurred a few times. The germline gene is not matched at one end of the junction; a read error may be the cause. The chain recombines TRBV20-1 with TRBJ2-1, with D perhaps matching TRBD1 (7 bases). The germline CDR1 and CDR2 sequences are DFQATT and SNEGSKA (reference sequence). The CDR3 extends over 12 amino acids. The CDR3 DNA reads TGCGGTGCTAGAGATCCCAGGGGGGTGCCGTTCTTC. Translation gives CGARDPRGVPFF.

This clonotype was counted between two and nine times. Lacking the conserved final phenylalanine or tryptophan, this CDR3 likely reflects a read error. The chain has TRBV12-3 or TRBV12-4 and TRBJ2-7, with 7 positions matching TRBD2. The CDR3 is made up of 14 amino acids. V was pared by 1 base and J by 2 bases, with 2 bases of the junction left unmatched. This chain's CDR3 is CASSLGLAAYEQYL. In DNA, the CDR3 is TGTGCCAGCAGTTTAGGTCTAGCGGCCTACGAGCAGTACCTC.

The table lists this clonotype with many counts. The CDR3 protein is CASSSATGVPTGAYQPQHF. CDR3 nucleotides: TGTGCCAGCAGTTCGGCGACAGGGGTACCCACCGGAGCCTATCAGCCCCAGCATTTT. The chain uses TRBV28 and TRBJ1-5; 8 bases align to TRBD1. Looked up from germline, CDR1 is MDHEN and CDR2 is SYDVKM. This CDR3 comprises 19 residues. V was pared by 4 bases and J by 5 bases, with 19 bases of the junction left unmatched.

V and J are TRBV3-1 and TRBJ2-5; D not resolved. The CDR3 spans 13 residues. V was clipped by 1 base and J by 4 bases, with 7 bases between them. Germline V gene sequence: CDR1 LGHDT, CDR2 YNNKEL (reference sequence). The CDR3 DNA is TGTGCCAGCAGCCAAGTCCCACTAGAGACCCAGTACTTC. Translation: CASSQVPLETQYF.

This clonotype showed up just a few times. V is TRBV7-2 and J is TRBJ2-2, with D tentatively TRBD1 or TRBD2 (5 bases each). Trimming took off 3 bases at V and 1 base at J, with 15 bases between the two ends. The CDR3 runs 17 residues. The germline V gene has CDR1 SGHTA and CDR2 FQGNSA. The chain's CDR3 is CASSFIPGTQNTGELFF. The CDR3 DNA is TGTGCCAGCAGCTTCATTCCCGGGACCCAGAACACCGGGGAGCTGTTTTTT.

Many counts were recorded for this clonotype. The rearrangement uses TRBV9 and TRBJ2-4, with D perhaps TRBD1 (6 bases). The CDR3 sequence is 14 residues long. The germline V and J ends were trimmed by 4 bases and 0 bases, with 8 bases remaining between them. CDR1 is SGDLS, CDR2 YYNGEE, per germline. The CDR3 coding sequence is TGTGCCAGCAGCCAGGGGCTAGCCAAAAACATTCAGTACTTC. Translating it yields CASSQGLAKNIQYF.

This clonotype came up many times. The genes are TRBV7-3 and TRBJ2-1; the match to TRBD2 covers 9 bases. The CDR3 extends over 16 amino acids. The junction had 7 bases not matched to a gene; V was cut back by 6 bases and J by 1 base. The germline V gene encodes CDR1 SGHTA and CDR2 FQGTGA. The CDR3: CASSLDSGSSYNEQFF. CDR3 bases: TGTGCCAGCAGTCTAGATAGCGGGAGTTCCTACAATGAGCAGTTCTTC.

CDR3 region: CASSQVHGNYEQYF. The CDR3 bases are TGCGCCAGCAGCCAAGTTCACGGAAACTACGAGCAGTACTTC. The J gene is TRBJ2-7, the V gene TRBV4-1; D is ambiguous. CDR3 length: 14 residues. From germline, CDR1 is MGHRA and CDR2 YSYEKL. Between the trimmed V and J ends, which lost 1 base and 3 bases, there was a span of 10 bases.

The chain joins TRBV18 to TRBJ2-1, with D maybe TRBD2 (6 bases). The CDR3 length is 16 residues. CDR1 is KGHSH and CDR2 is LQKENI in the germline V gene. V lost 2 bases, J lost 1 base, and 12 bases lay in between. CDR3 sequence: CASSPRRERSYNEQFF. The CDR3 nucleotides read TGTGCCAGCTCACCAAGGAGGGAGAGGTCCTACAATGAGCAGTTCTTC.

This clonotype was counted only a few times. The chain has TRBV12-3 or TRBV12-4 and TRBJ1-3, with unresolved D. Trimming removed 7 bases from V and 1 base from J, with 5 bases in between. This CDR3 has 12 residues. The CDR3 bases are TGTGCCAGCACCTCTTCTGGAAACACCATATATTTT. Translating gives CASTSSGNTIYF.